This is a list of T cell receptor beta chains from one sample in a study of prognosis after radiotherapy for stage I lung cancer. TCRdb recomputed calls from the multiplex PCR reads with MiXCR, one row per CDR3 protein. Counted here are under 55,000 distinct CDR3 sequences, about a third occurring once; the ten biggest clones make up about a tenth. The starting material was PBMCs, obtained before or after stereotactic body radiation therapy (not recorded which). Source of these receptors: a donor aged 50 or older with non-small cell lung cancer. Both conserved end residues are part of each CDR3. The order of the fields is clone size, D gene, J gene, V gene, CDR3 protein, CDR3 DNA. D genes are given only for firm matches. Not every row has a clone size; where given, it reads once, few, many or a size class.

>many|NA|TRBJ1-5|TRBV10-3
CAISEGSNQPQHF
TGTGCCATCAGTGAGGGGAGCAATCAGCCCCAGCATTTT
>NA|TRBD1|TRBJ2-5|TRBV7-9
CASSLGDRATETQYF
TGTGCCAGCAGCTTAGGGGACAGGGCAACGGAGACCCAGTACTTC
>NA|NA|TRBJ1-6|TRBV15
CATSRETNSHLNF
TGTGCCACCAGCAGAGAGACGAATTCACACCTCAACTTT
>many|NA|TRBJ2-3|TRBV11-3
CASSKGFSTDTQYF
TGTGCCAGCAGCAAAGGTTTTAGCACAGATACGCAGTATTTT
>many|NA|TRBJ1-2|TRBV20-1
CSARYGGPYGYTF
TGCAGTGCTAGATATGGGGGGCCCTATGGCTACACCTTC
>many|NA|TRBJ1-1|TRBV11-2
CASSSLTDMNTEAFF
TGTGCCAGCAGCTCGCTGACGGACATGAACACTGAAGCTTTCTTT
>many|NA|TRBJ2-2|TRBV6-1
CASSDWGTGELFF
TGTGCCAGCAGTGACTGGGGCACCGGGGAGCTGTTTTTT
>many|TRBD1|TRBJ2-7|TRBV28
CASRPGQGNFEQYF
TGTGCCAGCAGGCCGGGACAGGGGAATTTCGAGCAGTACTTC
>NA|NA|TRBJ2-5|TRBV5-1
CASSLEGSGETQYF
TGCGCCAGCAGCTTGGAGGGATCCGGCGAGACCCAGTACTTC
>many|NA|TRBJ1-5|TRBV12-3/TRBV12-4
CASSFQSNQPQHF
TGTGCCAGCAGTTTTCAGAGCAATCAGCCCCAGCATTTT
>many|TRBD2|TRBJ2-1|TRBV4-1
CASSQGKGLAGGSSYNEQFF
TGCGCCAGCAGCCAAGGCAAAGGACTAGCGGGAGGGAGTTCCTACAATGAGCAGTTCTTC
>many|NA|TRBJ1-1|TRBV7-9
CASNRWNTEAFF
TGTGCCAGCAACCGGTGGAACACTGAAGCTTTCTTT
>few|NA|TRBJ2-5|TRBV29-1
CSVLGSWGRETQYF
TGCAGCGTTCTTGGGTCGTGGGGTAGGGAGACCCAGTACTTC
>NA|NA|TRBJ2-1|TRBV12-3/TRBV12-4
CASNLQGSYNEQSF
TGTGCCAGCAATTTACAGGGCTCCTACAATGAGCAGTCCTTC
>many|NA|TRBJ2-1|TRBV7-2
CASSPHSPRNEQFF
TGTGCCAGCAGCCCCCACTCCCCCAGGAATGAGCAGTTCTTC
>many|TRBD2|TRBJ2-1|TRBV7-6
CASSLRAGVGMFF
TGTGCCAGCAGCTTAAGAGCGGGAGTAGGAATGTTCTTC
>few|TRBD2|TRBJ2-5|TRBV25-1
CASSEPGRETQYF
TGTGCCAGCAGTGAACCCGGGAGGGAGACCCAGTACTTC
>many|NA|TRBJ1-1|TRBV27
CASSFMSFRGNLMNTEAFF
TGTGCCAGCAGTTTTATGTCCTTCCGTGGCAATTTAATGAACACTGAAGCTTTCTTT
>many|TRBD1|TRBJ1-5|TRBV19
CASTPTGGHSNQPQHF
TGTGCCAGTACCCCAACAGGGGGCCATAGCAATCAGCCCCAGCATTTT
>many|NA|TRBJ2-7|TRBV28
CASSFGYEQYF
TGTGCCAGCAGTTTCGGCTACGAGCAGTACTTC
>many|TRBD1|TRBJ2-2|TRBV12-3/TRBV12-4
CASSSGQGTKELFF
TGTGCCAGCAGCTCCGGACAGGGGACGAAGGAGCTGTTTTTT
>many|TRBD1|TRBJ1-5|TRBV19
CASSTNSLGTGNQPQHF
TGTGCCAGTAGTACCAACTCGCTCGGGACAGGGAATCAGCCCCAGCATTTT
>many|TRBD2|TRBJ2-1|TRBV9
CASSVAKAGAVSEQFF
TGTGCCAGCAGCGTAGCTAAAGCGGGGGCCGTGAGTGAGCAGTTCTTC
>NA|TRBD1|TRBJ2-2|TRBV28
CASSRTGGTGELFF
TGTGCCAGCAGCAGGACAGGGGGCACCGGGGAGCTGTTTTTT
>many|NA|TRBJ2-5|TRBV7-9
CASSFERETQYF
TGCGCCAGCAGCTTTGAGAGAGAGACCCAGTACTTC
>many|TRBD2|TRBJ2-3|TRBV7-2
CASSPSGGSTDTQYF
TGTGCCAGCAGTCCGAGCGGGGGTAGCACAGATACGCAGTATTTT
>many|TRBD2|TRBJ2-3|TRBV20-1
CSARSVTSGRTDTQYF
TGCAGTGCTAGATCCGTGACTAGCGGGCGCACAGATACGCAGTATTTT
>many|NA|TRBJ2-3|TRBV20-1
CSAQRIQATDTQYF
TGCAGTGCCCAGCGGATCCAGGCGACAGATACGCAGTATTTT
>NA|NA|TRBJ1-2|TRBV6-9
CASSFEVLGYTF
TGTGCCAGCAGTTTTGAGGTACTGGGCTACACCTTC
>many|TRBD1|TRBJ2-2|TRBV7-3
CASSLGQGIGGELFF
TGTGCCAGCAGCCTAGGACAGGGGATTGGCGGGGAGCTGTTTTTT
>NA|NA|TRBJ2-3|TRBV2
CASSAPFRFTQYF
TGTGCCAGTAGTGCGCCATTCAGGTTTACGCAGTATTTT
>many|TRBD2|TRBJ2-7|TRBV11-2
CASRGWREGVEQYF
TGTGCCAGCAGAGGCTGGCGGGAGGGCGTTGAGCAGTACTTC
>many|NA|TRBJ1-1|TRBV6-9
CASSYSALRGNTEAFF
TGTGCCAGCAGTTACAGCGCCCTTCGGGGGAACACTGAAGCTTTCTTT